This passage covers 28 T cell receptor beta chains from one sample sequenced in a study of blood T cells in healthy people across ages. With a J-beta primer mix and a sample-barcoded 5' primer, a second PCR ran roughly 7 to 11 cycles. One entry per CDR3 protein results from TCRdb running MiXCR on the 5' RACE reads. This sample yields 780,000 or so distinct CDR3 sequences, of which roughly 25% are seen a single time; under 4.5% belongs to the top ten. These data were likewise used in another study, on T cells of mothers and their children.

The specimen was blood. Receptors originate from a boy aged 5-17 years in good health.

This clonotype was picked up one time. The germline gene is not matched at one end of the junction; a read error may be the cause. The chain employs TRBV28 and TRBJ2-1; 7 nucleotides line up with TRBD1. Germline assignment: CDR1 MDHEN and CDR2 SYDVKM. The CDR3 runs to 12 residues. The CDR3 sequence: CTSSLIQGEQFF. CDR3 bases: TGTACCAGCAGTTTGATACAGGGGGAGCAGTTCTTC.

This clonotype was counted only a few times. The chain recombines TRBV27 with TRBJ1-5; D is unresolved. Trimming took 1 base from V and 0 from J, leaving 4 bases between them. The germline V gene encodes CDR1 MNHEY and CDR2 SMNVEV (reference sequence). The CDR3 has 14 residues. The CDR3 DNA is TGTGCCAGCAGTTTATATTCTAGCAATCAGCCCCAGCATTTT. It specifies CASSLYSSNQPQHF.

The V and J genes are TRBV4-1 and TRBJ2-4; D may be TRBD2 (5 bases). This CDR3 is built from 16 residues. The ends were cut back, 0 bases at V and 0 bases at J, with 9 bases in the middle. Germline V lookup: CDR1 MGHRA, CDR2 YSYEKL. The CDR3 DNA reads as TGCGCCAGCAGCCAAGACAGCGGAGGAGCCAAAAACATTCAGTACTTC. Amino acids: CASSQDSGGAKNIQYF.

V and J are TRBV20-1 and TRBJ2-4; the D gene is possibly TRBD1 (5 bases). This CDR3 is built from 15 residues. The V and J ends lost 6 bases and 1 base respectively, with 16 bases between them. Germline V CDR1 and CDR2: DFQATT, SNEGSKA (reference sequence). The CDR3 reads CSATVTRQAKNIQYF. CDR3 nucleotide sequence: TGCAGTGCAACCGTAACCAGACAGGCCAAAAACATTCAGTACTTC.

This clonotype occurred a few times. V gene TRBV29-1 combines with J gene TRBJ2-7, with D perhaps TRBD1 (6 bases). V lost 0 bases to trimming and J lost 3 bases, with 12 bases between them. The CDR3 consists of 14 residues. Germline V gene data show CDR1 as SQVTM and CDR2 as ANQGSEA. The DNA of the CDR3 is TGCAGCGTTGAAGAGGCAGGGGATCTCTACGAGCAGTACTTC. Its translation is CSVEEAGDLYEQYF.

This clonotype came up a few times. V usage is TRBV3-1 and J usage is TRBJ2-5, with TRBD1 matching 8 bases. The J call is uncertain, as TRBJ2-1 better fits the DNA end. The CDR3 loop spans 17 amino acids. Germline CDR1 LGHDT, CDR2 YNNKEL (reference sequence). DNA for the CDR3: TGTGCCAGCAGCCAAGAAGGGGACAGGCTGGCCTACAATGAGCAGTTCTTC. It specifies CASSQEGDRLAYNEQFF.

The chain links TRBV4-2 to TRBJ2-1, with 7 bases fitting TRBD2. The CDR3 is 19 residues long. V lost 0 bases, J lost 4 bases, and 15 bases stayed unmatched. Germline lookup yields CDR1 LGHNA and CDR2 YNFKEQ. In DNA, the CDR3 is TGTGCCAGCAGCCAAGATGTGGGTGGGGGTACTAGCGTGTACAATGAGCAGTTCTTC. It encodes CASSQDVGGGTSVYNEQFF.

This clonotype showed up just a few times. The rearrangement links TRBV5-5 to TRBJ2-6; perhaps TRBD2 as D (5 bases). CDR3 length: 14 amino acids. V lost 2 bases and J 7 bases, leaving 10 bases between the germline ends. Germline V gives CDR1 SGHKS, CDR2 YYEKEE (reference sequence). The CDR3 nucleotides read TGTGCCAGCAGCTTAGAGGGAAGAGCCAACGTCCTGACTTTC. It encodes CASSLEGRANVLTF.

This clonotype was recorded at least ten times. The chain employs TRBV27 and TRBJ1-2; D ambiguous. Trimming left V 3 bases short and J 0 bases short, with 5 bases between. Germline CDR1 and CDR2: MNHEY and SMNVEV (reference sequence). The CDR3 length is 13 residues. This CDR3 is CASSFGANYGYTF. In DNA, the CDR3 is TGTGCCAGCAGTTTCGGGGCTAACTATGGCTACACCTTC.

This clonotype was observed a few times. The chain couples TRBV15 to TRBJ1-5; TRBD1 might be the D (5 bases). Germline V gene lookup returns CDR1 LNHNV and CDR2 YYDKDF (reference sequence). V was shortened by 1 base and J by 2 bases, with 12 bases between the two germline ends. This CDR3 comprises 16 residues. The CDR3 region has the DNA TGTGCCACCAGCAGAGTGCAGGGTTGGGGCAATCAGCCCCAGCATTTT. Amino acids: CATSRVQGWGNQPQHF.

This clonotype has only a few counts. V is TRBV6-2 or TRBV6-3 and J is TRBJ2-7, with 13 bases fitting TRBD2. Germline V CDR1 and CDR2: MNHEY, SVGEGT. The V segment lost 4 bases and the J segment 4 bases; nucleotides outside the gene matches: 4. This CDR3 contains 15 residues. The CDR3 sequence: CASSFGLAGDYEQYF. CDR3 coding DNA: TGTGCCAGCAGTTTTGGACTAGCGGGAGATTACGAGCAGTACTTC.

The chain couples TRBV7-3 to TRBJ2-3; the match to TRBD2 covers 9 bases. This CDR3 has 16 residues. Germline values: CDR1 SGHTA, CDR2 FQGTGA. The V gene end was trimmed by 0 bases and the J gene end by 4 bases; junction bases not matched to a gene: 5. The CDR3 sequence is CASSLTSGSFPDTQYF. CDR3 DNA sequence: TGTGCCAGCAGCTTAACTAGCGGGAGTTTCCCAGATACGCAGTATTTT. The complete variable domain, with remaining parts taken from reference TRBV7-3 and TRBJ2-3, reads GAGVSQTPSNKVTEKGKYVELRCDPISGHTALYWYRQSLGQGPEFLIYFQGTGAADDSGLPNDRFFAVRPEGSVSTLKIQRTERGDSAVYLCASSLTSGSFPDTQYFGPGTRLTVL.

This clonotype occurred a few times. CDR3 in amino acids: CASSYRTTPGELFF. DNA of the CDR3: TGTGCCAGCAGTTACCGGACTACTCCCGGGGAGCTGTTTTTT. This chain joins TRBV6-5 and TRBJ2-2, with D perhaps matching TRBD2 (6 bases). V was clipped by 2 bases and J by 6 bases, with 10 bases between them. This CDR3 region has 14 residues. CDR1 and CDR2 from the germline V gene are MNHEY and SVGAGI.

This clonotype was counted a few times. The chain is built from TRBV5-1 and TRBJ1-6; D is possibly TRBD1 (6 bases). Germline CDR1 reads SGHRS; CDR2 reads YFSETQ. With 4 bases removed from V and 7 bases from J, the gap between germline ends came to 18 bases. The CDR3 covers 16 residues. CDR3 region: CASSPAGVRGNSPLHF. DNA for the CDR3: TGCGCCAGCAGCCCTGCGGGGGTGAGGGGGAATTCACCCCTCCACTTT.

This clonotype was seen only a few times. The rearrangement links TRBV12-3 or TRBV12-4 to TRBJ2-3; 7 positions agree with TRBD2. V gave up 3 bases and J gave up 2 bases; unmatched junction bases: 8. The CDR3 runs 16 residues. Written as DNA, the CDR3 is TGTGCCAGCAGTTTCAACCTAGCGGTAACCACAGATACGCAGTATTTT. It yields the protein CASSFNLAVTTDTQYF.

The CDR3 region is CATSNRGGAYEQYF. The CDR3 DNA is TGTGCCACCAGCAACCGCGGGGGGGCCTACGAGCAGTACTTC. This rearrangement joins TRBV15 to TRBJ2-7, with 9 bases lining up with TRBD2. V lost 4 bases, J lost 2 bases, and 3 bases stayed unmatched. This CDR3 has 14 residues. Germline V lookup: CDR1 LNHNV, CDR2 YYDKDF (reference sequence).

This clonotype was detected ten times or more. V and J are TRBV4-1 and TRBJ2-7; the D is unclear. The CDR3 runs to 14 residues. Germline V gene sequence: CDR1 MGHRA, CDR2 YSYEKL. V was trimmed by 4 bases and J by 2 bases, leaving 12 bases between them. CDR3 in DNA: TGCGCCAGCAGCCCCAGTGGGCCGACCTACGAGCAGTACTTC. This translates into CASSPSGPTYEQYF.

The CDR3 nucleotides are TGTGCCAGCAGCTTAGGACAGACAAAATACCATGACGAGCAGTACTTC. It translates to CASSLGQTKYHDEQYF. The chain recombines TRBV7-2 with TRBJ2-7; perhaps TRBD1 as D (5 bases). There are 16 residues in the CDR3. CDR1 and CDR2 from the germline V gene are SGHTA and FQGNSA. The V gene lost 1 base and the J gene lost 5 bases, with 18 bases spanning the gap.

The chain joins TRBV28 to TRBJ2-5; TRBD1 aligns across 7 bases. V was clipped by 5 bases and J by 5 bases; unmatched bases: 8. Germline V gene data show CDR1 as MDHEN and CDR2 as SYDVKM. The CDR3 is 14 amino acids. CDR3 in DNA: TGTGCCAGCAGTCAGACAGGGAGTCTGGAGACCCAGTACTTC. This sequence encodes CASSQTGSLETQYF.

The J gene is TRBJ1-1, the V gene TRBV3-1, with D uncertain. V lost 2 bases and J 1 base, leaving 8 bases between the germline ends. Germline-derived CDR1 and CDR2 are LGHDT and YNNKEL (reference sequence). This CDR3 has 14 residues. The CDR3 DNA follows: TGTGCCAGCAGCCAAAAAGCCAAGAACACTGAAGCTTTCTTT. The encoded protein is CASSQKAKNTEAFF.

This clonotype was detected many times. The rearrangement links TRBV12-3 or TRBV12-4 to TRBJ1-1; no definite D call. The CDR3 consists of 12 residues. The germline V and J ends were trimmed by 2 bases and 1 base, with 2 bases remaining between them. CDR3 sequence (DNA): TGTGCCAGCAGTTTACGGAACACTGAAGCTTTCTTT. Protein sequence: CASSLRNTEAFF.

This clonotype has more than one count but fewer than ten. The V gene is TRBV6-5, the J gene TRBJ2-5, with 10 bases matching TRBD1. In germline, CDR1 is MNHEY, CDR2 SVGAGI. V shed 0 bases, J shed 4 bases, and the junction held 5 bases outside the gene matches. This CDR3 comprises 16 residues. The CDR3, as DNA: TGTGCCAGCAGTTACTCAGGGACAGGGGATCGAGAGACCCAGTACTTC. Translating gives CASSYSGTGDRETQYF.

In this sample, this clonotype turned up a few times. The chain employs TRBV6-6 and TRBJ1-2; D is unresolved. The CDR3 contains 16 residues. V shed 0 bases and J shed 5 bases, with 16 bases lying between them. The germline CDR1 and CDR2 sequences are MNHNY and SVGAGI (reference sequence). The CDR3 coding sequence is TGTGCCAGCAGTTACTCGACTCTGCGGAAAGGGTATGGCTACACCTTC. Its protein is CASSYSTLRKGYGYTF.

This clonotype has only a few counts. This rearrangement joins TRBV7-9 to TRBJ2-5; 7 bases map to TRBD1. The end of the DNA aligns better with TRBJ2-7, so the J call may be wrong. This CDR3 contains 14 residues. The germline gives CDR1 SEHNR, CDR2 FQNEAQ (reference sequence). Written as DNA, the CDR3 is TGTGCCAGCAGCCATCCAGGGGGTGGCCACGAGCAGTACTTC. Its protein product is CASSHPGGGHEQYF.

Concerning this clonotype itself: Its ends do not fully match the called genes, so a read error is possible. This chain uses TRBV29-1 with TRBJ2-7; 7 nucleotides match TRBD1. The CDR3 is 14 amino acids. The germline V gene encodes CDR1 SQVTM and CDR2 ANQGSEA. The CDR3 is CSVFTGDNSYEQCF. In DNA, the CDR3 is TGCAGCGTTTTTACAGGGGACAACTCCTACGAGCAGTGCTTC.

This rearrangement joins TRBV12-3 or TRBV12-4 to TRBJ1-2, with D perhaps matching TRBD1 (5 bases). V was clipped by 7 bases and J by 5 bases, with 17 bases between them. This CDR3 is built from 14 residues. The CDR3 spells CASTRGRNPYGYTF. The CDR3 DNA is TGTGCCAGCACACGGGGACGGAACCCATATGGCTACACCTTC.

This clonotype was counted only a few times. Lacking the conserved final phenylalanine or tryptophan, this CDR3 likely reflects a read error. The genes are TRBV4-3 and TRBJ1-1; D is uncertain. Germline lookup yields CDR1 LGHNA and CDR2 YSLEER. Trimming took 1 base from V and 0 from J, leaving 9 bases between them. This CDR3 region has 15 residues. CDR3: CASSQGAPLNTEAFL. The CDR3 coding sequence is TGCGCCAGCAGCCAAGGGGCACCGTTGAACACTGAAGCTTTCCTT.

This chain joins TRBV4-3 and TRBJ2-3, with D possibly TRBD2 on 6 matching bases. Trimming pared 0 bases from V and 6 bases from J, leaving 22 bases between. The germline V gene has CDR1 LGHNA and CDR2 YSLEER. This CDR3 has 18 residues. The CDR3, as DNA: TGCGCCAGCAGCCAAGACCCCGGACTACCCAAAAGAGGGGATACGCAGTATTTT. This sequence encodes CASSQDPGLPKRGDTQYF.